These T cell receptor beta chains were read from a single sample in a study of identical twins. Each CDR3 protein is one row after TCRdb ran MiXCR on the 5' RACE reads. Here the sample spans hundreds of thousands of distinct CDR3 sequences, roughly 20% being singletons. The sample was also linked to a second study, of T cells expressing NK-cell markers.

Input material: PBMCs. All receptors derive from a woman between 18 and 29 years old in good health. CDR3s include the opening cysteine and the closing phenylalanine or tryptophan. Fields, in order: clone size, D gene, J gene, V gene, CDR3 DNA, CDR3 protein. D genes are given only for firm matches. Not every row has a clone size; where given, it reads once, few, many or a size class.

clone size: few
D gene: TRBD1
J gene: TRBJ2-5
V gene: TRBV5-1
CDR3 DNA: TGCGCCAGCGGACAGGGAACCCAAGAGACCCAGTACTTC
CDR3 protein: CASGQGTQETQYF

clone size: few
D gene: -
J gene: TRBJ1-5
V gene: TRBV9
CDR3 DNA: TGTGCCAGCAGCGTAGCTACAGGTATAGGGGAGCCGCCCCAGCATTTT
CDR3 protein: CASSVATGIGEPPQHF

clone size: -
D gene: -
J gene: TRBJ2-3
V gene: TRBV5-1
CDR3 DNA: TGCGCCAGCAGCTTAGGGACGGGGATGGATACGCAGTATTTT
CDR3 protein: CASSLGTGMDTQYF

clone size: -
D gene: -
J gene: TRBJ1-2
V gene: TRBV7-2
CDR3 DNA: TGTGCCAGCAGCTTTTCGGCCCTGAGCTATGGCTACACCTTC
CDR3 protein: CASSFSALSYGYTF

clone size: few
D gene: -
J gene: TRBJ2-1
V gene: TRBV9
CDR3 DNA: TGTGCCAGTGCCAAGGGGGGTAGCAATGAGCAGTTCTTC
CDR3 protein: CASAKGGSNEQFF

clone size: few
D gene: -
J gene: TRBJ2-3
V gene: TRBV12-3/TRBV12-4
CDR3 DNA: TGTGCCAGCAGTTTGGGGGGAGTCAGCACAGATACGCAGTATTTT
CDR3 protein: CASSLGGVSTDTQYF

clone size: -
D gene: TRBD2
J gene: TRBJ2-1
V gene: TRBV7-7
CDR3 DNA: TGTGCTAGCAGCCAAGGGACTAGCGGGGGCAATGAGCAGTTCTTC
CDR3 protein: CASSQGTSGGNEQFF

clone size: -
D gene: -
J gene: TRBJ2-3
V gene: TRBV5-5
CDR3 DNA: TGTGCCAGCAGCTTCAGGGGTGGCCCAGATACGCAGTATTTT
CDR3 protein: CASSFRGGPDTQYF

clone size: few
D gene: -
J gene: TRBJ2-6
V gene: TRBV21-1
CDR3 DNA: TGTGCCAGCAGCAAAGCGAGTTTGAGACAGGGTACGGCAGGGGCCAACGTCCTGACTTTC
CDR3 protein: CASSKASLRQGTAGANVLTF

clone size: few
D gene: -
J gene: TRBJ1-5
V gene: TRBV27
CDR3 DNA: TGTGCCAGCTCGGGGTTTGGGGGCAATCAGCCCCAGCATTTT
CDR3 protein: CASSGFGGNQPQHF

clone size: -
D gene: -
J gene: TRBJ2-6
V gene: TRBV4-2
CDR3 DNA: TGTGCCAGCAGCCAACCAACCGGCTCTGGGGCCAACGTCCTGACTTTC
CDR3 protein: CASSQPTGSGANVLTF

clone size: -
D gene: TRBD1
J gene: TRBJ1-2
V gene: TRBV3-1
CDR3 DNA: TGTGCCAGCAGCCAGTGGACAGGTGATGGCTACACCTTC
CDR3 protein: CASSQWTGDGYTF

clone size: few
D gene: TRBD1
J gene: TRBJ1-1
V gene: TRBV29-1
CDR3 DNA: TGCAGCGAGAAGGGACAGGGTTACACTGAAGCTTTCTTT
CDR3 protein: CSEKGQGYTEAFF